This T cell receptor beta chain derives from a study of cytomegalovirus exposure and HLA in healthy donors. The PCR had 60 Vbeta and 13 Jbeta primers. Sequencing used immunoSEQ multiplex PCR; TCRdb keeps in-frame clones, though not all of them. The table has 85,000 to 130,000 clones, about three quarters seen once. The count of this clone is one. This sample includes further DNA sequences coding for the same CDR3. Sequencing input: PBMCs. The receptor comes from a woman aged 45 to 65 in good health and CMV-seropositive.

In nucleotides, the CDR3 is TGTGCCTGGACTCCCAGGGGACCCTACGAGCAGTACTTC. Translating it yields CAWTPRGPYEQYF. The chain employs TRBV30 and TRBJ2-7; possibly TRBD1 for D (6 bases). CDR1 GTSNPN and CDR2 SVGIG come from the germline V gene (reference sequence). Trimming cost V 4 bases and J 2 bases, with 12 bases left between them. This CDR3 has 13 amino acids. The whole variable domain, remainder taken from reference TRBV30 and TRBJ2-7, is SQTIHQWPATLVQPVGSPLSLECTVEGTSNPNLYWYRQAAGRGLQLLFYSVGIGQISSEVPQNLSASRPQDRQFILSSKKLLLSDSGFYLCAWTPRGPYEQYFGPGTRLTVT.